The entry below gives a single TCR beta chain sequence along with its context. The data were taken from a study of identifying expanded T cells in peripheral blood. The data were produced by immunoSEQ multiplex PCR, yet TCRdb's version contains in-frame clones alone and is incomplete. There are 100,000 to 150,000 clones in the sample; approximately 84% occur only once, and 3% to 3.5% lies in the top ten. The origin of this receptor is a person aged 18-69 years in good health. What was sequenced was blood.

CDR3 nucleotide sequence: TGTGCCAGCAGTCCGTCCCCGGGACGTTATGAAAAACTGTTTTTT. Translation: CASSPSPGRYEKLFF. The chain employs TRBV28 and TRBJ1-4, with D possibly being TRBD1 (5 bases). The CDR3 contains 15 residues. CDR1 is MDHEN, CDR2 SYDVKM, per germline. V shed 5 bases and J shed 6 bases, with 16 bases lying between them.